This T cell receptor (beta chain) emerged from a study of blood T cell repertoires in COVID-19. Looking at the study overall: The United States, Italy and Spain supplied acute and convalescent COVID-19 samples. PBMCs, B-cell-depleted T cells, or T cells were the source of the cDNA or gDNA that made up the material.

Trimming at V came to 6 bases and at J to 7 bases, leaving 11 bases not matched to a gene. The CDR3 spans 15 residues. In germline, CDR1 is MNHEY, CDR2 SVGEGT. Some clones are missing from TCRdb's copy, which holds only in-frame ones; the method was immunoSEQ multiplex PCR. The sample consists of some 50,000 clones, 70% to 85% of them appearing once. Sequenced sample: peripheral blood. V usage is TRBV6-2 or TRBV6-3 and J usage is TRBJ1-5; TRBD1 matches 8 bases. The sequence came from a human donor in a cohort sampled during active COVID-19. CDR3 nucleotides: TGTGCCAGCAGCAACCGTGACAGGGGTGAGCAGCCCCAGCATTTT. Encoded protein: CASSNRDRGEQPQHF.